This T cell receptor (beta chain) was observed in a study of T cells in Graves' hyperthyroidism and ophthalmopathy. Broader study findings: Most expanded thyroid clonotypes above 0.001 also appeared in blood. In validation, the model predicted ophthalmopathy. These predictions came a median around 5.9 months before onset. Ophthalmopathy was distinguished from stable hyperthyroidism by 13 V-J signatures.

The CDR3 regions of TCR beta were amplified from RNA transcripts. The TCR CDR3 first-round RT-PCR relied on the HTBI primer set. In TCRdb, the multiplex PCR reads were re-called with MiXCR into one record per CDR3 protein. The profile shows fewer than 700,000 distinct CDR3 sequences, roughly 16% of them singletons. Germline CDR1 and CDR2: MDHEN and SYDVKM. The CDR3 loop spans 12 amino acids. Trimming took off 8 bases at V and 5 bases at J, with 9 bases between the two ends. This clonotype occurred a few times. Its antigen is as yet unknown. The receptor was derived from a woman in her twenties or thirties with Graves' hyperthyroidism. The sequencing sample was made of blood. V usage is TRBV28 and J usage is TRBJ2-2; a weak D match, TRBD2 (6 bases). CDR3 loop: CASGLRTGELFF. CDR3 DNA sequence: TGTGCCAGCGGACTACGGACCGGGGAGCTGTTTTTT.